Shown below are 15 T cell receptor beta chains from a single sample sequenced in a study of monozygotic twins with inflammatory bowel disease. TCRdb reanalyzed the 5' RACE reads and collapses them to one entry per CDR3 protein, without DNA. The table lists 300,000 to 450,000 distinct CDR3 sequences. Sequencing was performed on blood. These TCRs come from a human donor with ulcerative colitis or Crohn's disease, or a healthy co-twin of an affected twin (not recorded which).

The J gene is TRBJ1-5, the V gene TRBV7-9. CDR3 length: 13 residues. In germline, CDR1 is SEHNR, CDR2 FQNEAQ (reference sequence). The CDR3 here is CASSLVAHQPQHF.

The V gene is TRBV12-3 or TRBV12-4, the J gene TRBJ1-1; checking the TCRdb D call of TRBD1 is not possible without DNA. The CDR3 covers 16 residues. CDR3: CASSQTPGTGYAEAFF.

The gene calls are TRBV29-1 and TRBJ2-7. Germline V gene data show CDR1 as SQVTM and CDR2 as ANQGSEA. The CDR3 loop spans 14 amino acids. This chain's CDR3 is CSVEVTNPSYEQYF.

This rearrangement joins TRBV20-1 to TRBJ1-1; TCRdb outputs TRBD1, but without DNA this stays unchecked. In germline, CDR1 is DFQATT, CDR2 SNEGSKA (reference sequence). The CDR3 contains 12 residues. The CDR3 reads CSARDRVEGAFF.

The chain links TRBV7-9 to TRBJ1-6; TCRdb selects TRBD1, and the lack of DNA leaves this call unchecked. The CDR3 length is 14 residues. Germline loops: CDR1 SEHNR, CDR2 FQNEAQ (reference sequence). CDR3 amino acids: CASSRTGWDSPLHF.

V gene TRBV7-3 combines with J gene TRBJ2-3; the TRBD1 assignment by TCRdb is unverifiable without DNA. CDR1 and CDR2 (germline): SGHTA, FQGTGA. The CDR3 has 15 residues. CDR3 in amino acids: CASSLRRGAVDTQYF.

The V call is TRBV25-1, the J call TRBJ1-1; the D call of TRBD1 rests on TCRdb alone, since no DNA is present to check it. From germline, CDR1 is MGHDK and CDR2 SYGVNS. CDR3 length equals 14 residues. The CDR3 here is CASSAFRGNTEAFF.

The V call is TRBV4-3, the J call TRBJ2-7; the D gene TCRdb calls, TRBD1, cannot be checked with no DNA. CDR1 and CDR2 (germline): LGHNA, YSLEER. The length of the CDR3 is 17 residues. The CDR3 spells CASSHVTSGTGVYEQYF.

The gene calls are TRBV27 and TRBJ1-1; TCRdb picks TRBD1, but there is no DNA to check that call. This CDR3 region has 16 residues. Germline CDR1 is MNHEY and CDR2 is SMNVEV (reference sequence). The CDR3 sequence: CASSLSPGTGSPEAFF.

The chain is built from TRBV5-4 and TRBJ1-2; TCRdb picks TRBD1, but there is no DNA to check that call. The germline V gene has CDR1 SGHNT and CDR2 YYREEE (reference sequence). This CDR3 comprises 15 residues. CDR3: CASSLAKTGLYGYTF.

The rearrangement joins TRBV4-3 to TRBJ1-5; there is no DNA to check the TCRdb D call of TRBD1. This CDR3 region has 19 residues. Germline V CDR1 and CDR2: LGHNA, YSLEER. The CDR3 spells CASSQDLLLGVSVVQPQHF.

The chain's CDR3 is CSARARKGQTDTQYF. The genes are TRBV20-1 and TRBJ2-3; the TRBD1 assignment by TCRdb is unverifiable without DNA. Germline V gives CDR1 DFQATT, CDR2 SNEGSKA (reference sequence). The CDR3 covers 15 residues.

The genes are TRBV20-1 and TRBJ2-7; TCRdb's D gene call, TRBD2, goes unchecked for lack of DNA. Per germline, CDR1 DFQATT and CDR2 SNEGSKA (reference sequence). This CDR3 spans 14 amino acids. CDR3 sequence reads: CSASTKGPQYEQYF.

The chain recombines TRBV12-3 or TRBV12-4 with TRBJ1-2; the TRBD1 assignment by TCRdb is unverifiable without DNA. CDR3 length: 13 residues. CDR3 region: CASTLRGARGYTF.

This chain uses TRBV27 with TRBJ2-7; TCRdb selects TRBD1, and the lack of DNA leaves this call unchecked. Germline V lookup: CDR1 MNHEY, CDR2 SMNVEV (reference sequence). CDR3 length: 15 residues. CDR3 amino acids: CASSFRTGGRYEQYF.